This T cell receptor (beta chain) was captured by sequencing in a study of technical replicates of blood from four donors. The repertoire was sequenced with immunoSEQ multiplex PCR; TCRdb's copy has only in-frame clones and lacks some. The table shows some 74,000 clones, with just under 97% occurring only once. The germline V and J ends were trimmed by 1 base and 8 bases, with 7 bases remaining between them. Germline-derived CDR1 and CDR2 are SGHRS and YFSETQ. This CDR3 has 12 residues. Sample: T cells isolated from PBMCs. This receptor was taken from a human donor in good health. The chain has TRBV5-1 and TRBJ2-1; the D is unclear. DNA for the CDR3: TGCGCCAGCAGCTTGTTAGTTGATGAGCAGTTCTTC. Translation: CASSLLVDEQFF.